A single sample gave rise to the 9 T cell receptor beta chains below, sequenced in a study of cytomegalovirus exposure and HLA in healthy donors. This PCR relied on a set of 60 Vbeta primers and 13 Jbeta primers. Generated by immunoSEQ multiplex PCR, the TCRdb table keeps only in-frame clones and is missing some. Of some 180,000 clones in the sample, around three quarters were seen once. Sequencing was performed on PBMCs. Receptor source: a man aged 30 to 39 in good health and CMV-seronegative.

The chain carries TRBV6-5 and TRBJ2-7; TRBD2 matches 7 bases. The CDR3 is 15 amino acids. V lost 3 bases, J lost 2 bases, and 7 bases stayed unmatched. The germline gives CDR1 MNHEY, CDR2 SVGAGI. The CDR3 loop reads CASSYGLAAPYEQYF. In DNA, the CDR3 is TGTGCCAGCAGTTATGGTCTAGCGGCCCCCTACGAGCAGTACTTC.

The J gene is TRBJ2-7, the V gene TRBV9; a weak D match, TRBD1 (6 bases). V was shortened by 4 bases and J by 4 bases, with 12 bases between the two germline ends. The CDR3 covers 13 residues. Germline V CDR1 and CDR2: SGDLS, YYNGEE. The CDR3 loop reads CASSISGEYEQYF. DNA for the CDR3: TGTGCCAGCAGCATCTCAGGGGAGTACGAGCAGTACTTC.

The chain is built from TRBV19 and TRBJ2-7, with a tentative D call TRBD1 (5 bases). The germline V gene has CDR1 LNHDA and CDR2 SQIVND (reference sequence). The CDR3 contains 13 residues. Deletions cut 6 bases from V and 3 bases from J, with 12 bases between. The CDR3 DNA reads as TGTGCCAGTAGCCCCAATACAGGCTACGAGCAGTACTTC. Its protein is CASSPNTGYEQYF.

This sequence joins TRBV11-3 and TRBJ2-2; weak D call: TRBD1 (5 bases). V was cut by 5 bases and J by 5 bases, with 15 bases left in between. The CDR3 spans 15 residues. Germline CDR1 SGHNT, CDR2 YENEEA. The DNA of the CDR3 is TGTGCCAGCAGCCCCCAGGGTTTCGGAACCGGGGAGCTGTTTTTT. Protein: CASSPQGFGTGELFF.

The sample holds a few counts of this clone. The chain combines TRBV6-1 with TRBJ1-1, with D possibly TRBD1 on 5 matching bases. V lost 6 bases to trimming and J lost 2 bases, with 16 bases between them. CDR3 length equals 15 residues. CDR1 and CDR2 (germline): MNHNS, SASEGT. Here the CDR3 reads CASSVRRGINTEAFF. The CDR3 DNA reads as TGTGCCAGCAGCGTCAGGAGGGGAATTAACACTGAAGCTTTCTTT.

A few counts support this clone. V and J are TRBV5-4 and TRBJ2-7, with D possibly being TRBD2 (5 bases). CDR1 and CDR2 from the germline V gene are SGHNT and YYREEE (reference sequence). V lost 0 bases to trimming and J lost 3 bases, with 13 bases between them. CDR3 length: 15 amino acids. The CDR3 loop is CASSLAGPSFYEQYF. CDR3 nucleotide sequence: TGTGCCAGCAGCTTGGCCGGTCCTAGCTTCTACGAGCAGTACTTC.

The V gene is TRBV21-1, the J gene TRBJ2-7; TRBD1 reflects the table's D call only, with no check against the DNA. TRBV21-1 is reported as a pseudogene. This CDR3 contains 14 residues. The CDR3: CASSKRGYSYEQYF. The CDR3 bases are TGTGCCAGCAGCAAAAGGGGCTACAGCTACGAGCAGTACTTC.

This chain uses TRBV2 with TRBJ1-1; 9 bases fit TRBD1. CDR3 length equals 14 residues. V lost 6 bases to trimming and J lost 4 bases; unmatched junction nucleotides: 6. Germline values: CDR1 SNHLY, CDR2 FYNNEI. CDR3 sequence (DNA): TGTGCCAGCAGGAGGGGACAGGGAATCACTGAAGCTTTCTTT. Its translation is CASRRGQGITEAFF.

The gene calls are TRBV2 and TRBJ2-2, with 10 bases lining up with TRBD2. With V trimmed by 4 bases and J by 4 bases, 6 bases remained unmatched. The CDR3 runs to 16 residues. CDR1 and CDR2 from the germline V gene are SNHLY and FYNNEI. CDR3 sequence: CASSGVAGGVTGELFF. The CDR3, as DNA: TGTGCCAGCAGTGGGGTAGCGGGAGGAGTCACCGGGGAGCTGTTTTTT.